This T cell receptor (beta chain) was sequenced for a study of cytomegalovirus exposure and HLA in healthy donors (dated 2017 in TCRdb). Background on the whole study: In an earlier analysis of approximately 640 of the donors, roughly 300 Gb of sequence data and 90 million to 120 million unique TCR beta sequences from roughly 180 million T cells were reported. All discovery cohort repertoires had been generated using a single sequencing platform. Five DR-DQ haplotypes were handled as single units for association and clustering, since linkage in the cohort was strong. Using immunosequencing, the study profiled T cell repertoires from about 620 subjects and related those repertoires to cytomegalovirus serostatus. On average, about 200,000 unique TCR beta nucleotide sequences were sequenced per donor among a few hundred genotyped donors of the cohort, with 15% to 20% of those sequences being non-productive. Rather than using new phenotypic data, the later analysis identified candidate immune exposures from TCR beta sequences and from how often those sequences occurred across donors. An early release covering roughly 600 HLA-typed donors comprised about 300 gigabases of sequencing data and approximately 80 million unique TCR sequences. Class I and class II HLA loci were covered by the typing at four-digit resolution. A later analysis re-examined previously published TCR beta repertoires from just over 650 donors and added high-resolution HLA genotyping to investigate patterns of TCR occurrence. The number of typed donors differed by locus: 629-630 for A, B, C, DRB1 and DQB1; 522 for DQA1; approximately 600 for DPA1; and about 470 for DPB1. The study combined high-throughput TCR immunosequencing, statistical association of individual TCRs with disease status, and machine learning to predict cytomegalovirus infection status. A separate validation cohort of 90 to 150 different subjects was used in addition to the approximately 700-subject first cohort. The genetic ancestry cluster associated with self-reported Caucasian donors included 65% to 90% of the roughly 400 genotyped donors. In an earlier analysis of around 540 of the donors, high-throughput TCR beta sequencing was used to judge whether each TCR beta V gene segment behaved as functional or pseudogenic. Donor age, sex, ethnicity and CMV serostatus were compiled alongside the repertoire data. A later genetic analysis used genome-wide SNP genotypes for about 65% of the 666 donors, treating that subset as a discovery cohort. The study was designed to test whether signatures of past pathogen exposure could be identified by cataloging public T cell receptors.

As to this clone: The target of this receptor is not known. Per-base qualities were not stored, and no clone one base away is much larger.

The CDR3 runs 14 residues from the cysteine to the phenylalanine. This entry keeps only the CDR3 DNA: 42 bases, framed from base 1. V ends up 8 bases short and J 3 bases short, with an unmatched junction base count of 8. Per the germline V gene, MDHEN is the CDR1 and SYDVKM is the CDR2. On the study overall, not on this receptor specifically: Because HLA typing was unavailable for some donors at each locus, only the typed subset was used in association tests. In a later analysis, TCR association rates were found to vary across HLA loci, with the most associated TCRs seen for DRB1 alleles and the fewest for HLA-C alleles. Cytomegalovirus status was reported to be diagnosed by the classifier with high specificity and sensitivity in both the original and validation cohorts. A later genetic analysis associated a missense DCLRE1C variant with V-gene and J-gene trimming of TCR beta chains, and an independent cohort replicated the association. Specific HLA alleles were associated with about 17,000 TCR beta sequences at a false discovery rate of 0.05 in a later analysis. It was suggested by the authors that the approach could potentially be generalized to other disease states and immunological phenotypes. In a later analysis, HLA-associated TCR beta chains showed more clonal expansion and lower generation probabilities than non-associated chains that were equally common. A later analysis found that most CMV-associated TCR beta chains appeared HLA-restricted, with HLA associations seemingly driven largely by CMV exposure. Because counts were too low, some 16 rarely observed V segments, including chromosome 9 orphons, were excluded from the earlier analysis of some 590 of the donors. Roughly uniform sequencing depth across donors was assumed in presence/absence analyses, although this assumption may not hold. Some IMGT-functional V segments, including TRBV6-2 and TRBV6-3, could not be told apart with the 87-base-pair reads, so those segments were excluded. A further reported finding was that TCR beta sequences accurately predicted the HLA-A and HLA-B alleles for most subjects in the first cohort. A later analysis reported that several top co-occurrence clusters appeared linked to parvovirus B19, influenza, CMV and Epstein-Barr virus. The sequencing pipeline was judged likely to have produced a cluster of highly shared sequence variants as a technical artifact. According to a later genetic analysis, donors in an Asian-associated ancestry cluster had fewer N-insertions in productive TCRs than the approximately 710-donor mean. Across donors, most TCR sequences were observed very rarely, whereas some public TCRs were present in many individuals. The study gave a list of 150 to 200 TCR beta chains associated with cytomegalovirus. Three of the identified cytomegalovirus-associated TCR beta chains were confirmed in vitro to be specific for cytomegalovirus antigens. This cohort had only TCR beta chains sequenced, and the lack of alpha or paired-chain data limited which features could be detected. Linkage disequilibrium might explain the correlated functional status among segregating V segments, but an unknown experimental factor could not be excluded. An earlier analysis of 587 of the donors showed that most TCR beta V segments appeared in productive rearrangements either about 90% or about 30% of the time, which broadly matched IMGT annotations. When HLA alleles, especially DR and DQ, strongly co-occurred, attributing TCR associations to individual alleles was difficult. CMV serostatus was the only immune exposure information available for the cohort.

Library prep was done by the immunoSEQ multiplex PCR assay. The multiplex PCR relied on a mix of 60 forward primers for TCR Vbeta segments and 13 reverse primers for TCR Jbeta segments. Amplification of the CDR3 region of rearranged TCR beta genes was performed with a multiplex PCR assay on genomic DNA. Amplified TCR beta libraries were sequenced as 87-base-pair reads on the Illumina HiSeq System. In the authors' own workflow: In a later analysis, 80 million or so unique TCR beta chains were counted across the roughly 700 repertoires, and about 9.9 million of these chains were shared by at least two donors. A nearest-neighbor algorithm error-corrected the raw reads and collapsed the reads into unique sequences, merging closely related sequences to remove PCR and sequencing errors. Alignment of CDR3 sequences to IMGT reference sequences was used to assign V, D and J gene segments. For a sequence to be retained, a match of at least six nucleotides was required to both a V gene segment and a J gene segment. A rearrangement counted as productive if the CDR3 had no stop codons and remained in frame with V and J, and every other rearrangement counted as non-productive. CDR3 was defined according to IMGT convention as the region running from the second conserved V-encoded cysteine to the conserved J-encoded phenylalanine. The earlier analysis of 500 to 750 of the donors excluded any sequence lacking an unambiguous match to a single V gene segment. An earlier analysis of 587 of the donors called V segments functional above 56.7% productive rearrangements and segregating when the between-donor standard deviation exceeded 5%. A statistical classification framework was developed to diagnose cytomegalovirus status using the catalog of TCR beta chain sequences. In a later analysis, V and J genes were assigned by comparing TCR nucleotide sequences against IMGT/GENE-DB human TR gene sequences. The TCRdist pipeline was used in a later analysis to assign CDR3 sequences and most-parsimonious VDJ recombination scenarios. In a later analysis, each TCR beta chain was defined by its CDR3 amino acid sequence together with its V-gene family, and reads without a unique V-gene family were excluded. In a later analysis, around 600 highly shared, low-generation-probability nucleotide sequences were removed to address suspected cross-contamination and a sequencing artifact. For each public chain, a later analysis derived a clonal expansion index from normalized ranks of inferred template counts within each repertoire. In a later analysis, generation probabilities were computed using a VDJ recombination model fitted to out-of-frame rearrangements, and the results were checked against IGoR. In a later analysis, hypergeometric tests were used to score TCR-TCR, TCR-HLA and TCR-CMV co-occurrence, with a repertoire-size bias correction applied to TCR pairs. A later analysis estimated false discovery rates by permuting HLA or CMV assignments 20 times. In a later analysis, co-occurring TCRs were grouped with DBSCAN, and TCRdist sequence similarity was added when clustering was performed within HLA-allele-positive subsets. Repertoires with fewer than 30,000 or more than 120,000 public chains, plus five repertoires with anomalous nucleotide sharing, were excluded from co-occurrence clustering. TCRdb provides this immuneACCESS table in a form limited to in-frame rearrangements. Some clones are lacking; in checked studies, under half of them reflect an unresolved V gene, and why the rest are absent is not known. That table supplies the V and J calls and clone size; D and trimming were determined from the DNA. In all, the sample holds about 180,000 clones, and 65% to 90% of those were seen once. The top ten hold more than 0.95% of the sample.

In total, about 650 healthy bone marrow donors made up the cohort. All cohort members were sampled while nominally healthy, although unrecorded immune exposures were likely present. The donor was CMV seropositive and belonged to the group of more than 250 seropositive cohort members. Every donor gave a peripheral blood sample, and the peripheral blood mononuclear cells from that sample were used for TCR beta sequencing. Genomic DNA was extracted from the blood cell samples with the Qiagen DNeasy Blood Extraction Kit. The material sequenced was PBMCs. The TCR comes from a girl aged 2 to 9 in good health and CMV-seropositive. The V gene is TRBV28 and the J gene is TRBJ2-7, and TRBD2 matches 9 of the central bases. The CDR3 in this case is CASSRREGGYEQYF. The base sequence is TGTGCCAGCTCCCGGCGGGAGGGCGGCTACGAGCAGTACTTC.